The 18 T cell receptor beta chains below were found in one sample sequenced in a study of CD8 T cells in ankylosing spondylitis. MiXCR, applied by TCRdb to the 5' RACE reads, yields one record per CDR3 protein. This table has roughly 450,000 distinct CDR3 sequences, roughly 27% appearing once. Study results and limitations: A TCR beta motif of about 8 highly homologous variants seemed to mark ankylosing spondylitis blood.

Their target antigens are unknown. Specimen: blood, either unsorted or a sorted T cell fraction (not recorded which). These receptors all come from a male donor with ankylosing spondylitis.

This clonotype was seen only a few times. This chain joins TRBV11-2 and TRBJ2-3; 11 bases align to TRBD2. Germline assignment: CDR1 SGHAT and CDR2 FQNNGV. This CDR3 spans 17 amino acids. The J segment lost 5 bases and the V segment lost 5 bases, leaving 12 bases of the junction unmatched. CDR3 bases: TGTGCCAGCAGCCTAAACCCTGGACTAGCGGGTGTAGATACGCAGTATTTT. Encoded protein: CASSLNPGLAGVDTQYF.

The sample holds a few counts of this clonotype. This chain links TRBV4-1 with TRBJ2-1; no definite D call. The V end lost 2 bases, the J end lost 0 bases, and 11 bases lay between the germline ends. Germline loops: CDR1 MGHRA, CDR2 YSYEKL. CDR3 length equals 16 residues. Written as DNA, the CDR3 is TGCGCCAGCAGCCAAATAAGGGATCTCTCCTACAATGAGCAGTTCTTC. It yields the protein CASSQIRDLSYNEQFF.

The chain employs TRBV5-6 and TRBJ1-2, with D possibly TRBD1 on 6 matching bases. This CDR3 spans 14 amino acids. The germline gives CDR1 SGHDT, CDR2 YYEEEE. With 4 bases removed from V and 4 bases from J, the gap between germline ends came to 14 bases. CDR3 nucleotides: TGTGCCAGCAGCCCTAACAGGGTTAGCTATGGCTACACCTTC. This gives the protein CASSPNRVSYGYTF.

The chain is built from TRBV6-2 or TRBV6-3 and TRBJ1-5; D is uncertain. Germline lookup yields CDR1 MNHEY and CDR2 SVGEGT. The CDR3 totals 17 residues. Trimming took 6 bases from V and 2 from J, leaving 20 bases between them. The CDR3 protein is CASSLSQTVYGNQPQHF. In DNA, the CDR3 is TGTGCCAGCAGCCTAAGTCAGACGGTATACGGCAATCAGCCCCAGCATTTT.

A few counts support this clonotype. The V call is TRBV5-1, the J call TRBJ1-1; tentatively, D is TRBD1 (5 bases). The ends were cut back, 0 bases at V and 3 bases at J, with 12 bases in the middle. Looked up from germline, CDR1 is SGHRS and CDR2 is YFSETQ. The CDR3 length is 15 residues. CDR3: CASSLDGRVHTEAFF. The CDR3 bases are TGCGCCAGCAGCTTGGACGGCAGGGTGCACACTGAAGCTTTCTTT.

The chain recombines TRBV27 with TRBJ2-1, with 8 nucleotides matching TRBD1. V shed 3 bases and J 5 bases; nucleotides not matched to a gene: 6. Germline V lookup: CDR1 MNHEY, CDR2 SMNVEV (reference sequence). The CDR3 sequence is 15 residues long. CDR3 in amino acids: CASSFGQGIDNEQFF. Written as DNA, the CDR3 is TGTGCCAGCAGTTTTGGACAGGGTATCGACAATGAGCAGTTCTTC.

The chain recombines TRBV7-9 with TRBJ2-2; D perhaps matches TRBD1 (6 bases). CDR1 SEHNR and CDR2 FQNEAQ come from the germline V gene (reference sequence). The V end was cut by 5 bases, the J end by 7 bases, with 17 bases between. The CDR3 has 15 amino acids. CDR3 DNA: TGTGCCAGCAGCCCTCTTAGGGGACAAGGCGGGGAGCTGTTTTTT. This translates into CASSPLRGQGGELFF.

V usage is TRBV20-1 and J usage is TRBJ2-3; D is undetermined. The CDR3 has 13 residues. Trimming took off 2 bases at V and 2 bases at J, with 8 bases between the two ends. CDR1 is DFQATT and CDR2 is SNEGSKA in the germline V gene (reference sequence). The CDR3 region is CSARPTYTDTQYF. The CDR3 coding sequence is TGCAGTGCTAGACCGACCTACACAGATACGCAGTATTTT.

The table lists this clonotype with many counts. This chain uses TRBV7-2 with TRBJ2-5, with D unresolved. Trimming pared 1 base from V and 4 bases from J, leaving 4 bases between. Germline-derived CDR1 and CDR2 are SGHTA and FQGNSA. The CDR3 length is 12 residues. The CDR3 loop reads CASSLGVETQYF. CDR3 nucleotides: TGTGCCAGCAGCTTAGGGGTAGAGACCCAGTACTTC.

This clonotype has only a few counts. V is TRBV27 and J is TRBJ1-6; D not certain. The CDR3 totals 12 residues. The ends were cut back, 6 bases at V and 12 bases at J, with 12 bases in the middle. CDR1 MNHEY and CDR2 SMNVEV come from the germline V gene (reference sequence). The CDR3 DNA sequence: TGTGCCAGCAGCCAACAACACGGACCCCTCCACTTT. Amino acids: CASSQQHGPLHF.

V is TRBV7-2 and J is TRBJ2-1, with 8 bases matching TRBD2. The CDR3 runs 14 residues. The germline CDR1 and CDR2 sequences are SGHTA and FQGNSA. After removal of 0 bases from V and 8 bases from J, the junction contained 3 bases not matched to a gene. CDR3 bases: TGTGCCAGCAGCTTAGCTAGCGGGAACGATGAGCAGTTCTTC. It yields the protein CASSLASGNDEQFF.

This clonotype was counted a few times. V and J are TRBV5-1 and TRBJ2-3; D remains unclear. V was trimmed by 6 bases and J by 3 bases, leaving 17 bases between them. The CDR3 sequence is 15 residues long. Germline CDR1 reads SGHRS; CDR2 reads YFSETQ. The DNA for the CDR3 is TGCGCCAGCACCCCGTCGGCTAGTAGGACAGATACGCAGTATTTT. This codes for CASTPSASRTDTQYF.

This clonotype was found a few times. The chain employs TRBV5-1 and TRBJ1-1, with 8 bases lining up with TRBD1. The CDR3 is 14 amino acids. V shed 5 bases, J shed 4 bases, and the junction held 7 bases outside the gene matches. CDR1 SGHRS and CDR2 YFSETQ come from the germline V gene. The CDR3 DNA reads as TGCGCCAGCAGTCCTACAGGGGGGAGCACTGAAGCTTTCTTT. Its protein is CASSPTGGSTEAFF.

V usage is TRBV6-2 or TRBV6-3 and J usage is TRBJ2-7; D not certain. V was pared by 6 bases and J by 6 bases, with 15 bases between. The CDR3 runs to 13 residues. Germline-derived CDR1 and CDR2 are MNHEY and SVGEGT. CDR3 region: CASSHKPHSEQYF. In nucleotides, the CDR3 is TGTGCCAGCAGCCACAAGCCACATTCCGAGCAGTACTTC.

This clonotype was observed a few times. The V and J genes are TRBV20-1 and TRBJ1-1; unclear D gene. From germline, CDR1 is DFQATT and CDR2 SNEGSKA (reference sequence). The V and J ends lost 7 bases and 1 base respectively, with 13 bases between them. The CDR3 contains 13 residues. The CDR3 coding sequence is TGCAGTGGAAGGCAGGATCCGAACACTGAAGCTTTCTTT. Amino acid sequence: CSGRQDPNTEAFF.

The V call is TRBV7-6, the J call TRBJ1-2; 7 positions match TRBD1. The CDR3 extends over 19 amino acids. Germline V gene sequence: CDR1 SGHVS, CDR2 FNYEAQ. Losses at the gene ends were 4 bases for V and 0 bases for J; bases not matched to a gene: 17. The CDR3 DNA is TGTGCCAGCAGCTCTAGGCCTCTGGACAGGTGGACCGCTAACTATGGCTACACCTTC. The encoded protein is CASSSRPLDRWTANYGYTF.

Many counts were recorded for this clonotype. The rearrangement joins TRBV20-1 to TRBJ2-2; 9 nucleotides match TRBD1. V lost 3 bases, J lost 4 bases, and 6 bases stayed unmatched. Germline V gene data show CDR1 as DFQATT and CDR2 as SNEGSKA (reference sequence). The CDR3 contains 15 residues. DNA of the CDR3: TGCAGTGCTAGGAGGGACAGGGTCGGCACCGGGGAGCTGTTTTTT. Protein: CSARRDRVGTGELFF.

There are many counts of this clonotype. This chain joins TRBV7-9 and TRBJ1-1; the D is unclear. The CDR3 has 12 residues. V was pared by 3 bases and J by 7 bases, with 9 bases between. Germline V lookup: CDR1 SEHNR, CDR2 FQNEAQ (reference sequence). The CDR3 DNA sequence: TGTGCCAGCAGCTTTGTCTCGGGTGAAGCTTTCTTT. This sequence encodes CASSFVSGEAFF.